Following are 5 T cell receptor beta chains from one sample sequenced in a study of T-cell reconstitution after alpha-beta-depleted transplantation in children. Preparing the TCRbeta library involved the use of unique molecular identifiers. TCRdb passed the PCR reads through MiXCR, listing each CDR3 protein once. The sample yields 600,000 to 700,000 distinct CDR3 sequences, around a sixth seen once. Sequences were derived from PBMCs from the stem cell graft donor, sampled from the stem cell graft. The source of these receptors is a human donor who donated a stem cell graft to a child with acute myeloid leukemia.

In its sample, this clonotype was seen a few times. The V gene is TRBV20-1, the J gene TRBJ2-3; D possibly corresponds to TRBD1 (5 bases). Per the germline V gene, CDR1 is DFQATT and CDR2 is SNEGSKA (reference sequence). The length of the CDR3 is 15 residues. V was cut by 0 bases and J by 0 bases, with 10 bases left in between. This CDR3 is CSARDGARSTDTQYF. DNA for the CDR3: TGCAGTGCTAGAGATGGGGCCAGAAGCACAGATACGCAGTATTTT.

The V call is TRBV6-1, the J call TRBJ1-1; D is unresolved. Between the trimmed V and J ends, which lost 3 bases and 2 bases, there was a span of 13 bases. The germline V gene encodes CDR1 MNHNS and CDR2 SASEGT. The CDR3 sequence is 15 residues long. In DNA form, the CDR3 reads TGTGCCAGCAGTGATTCGCAGCCCCTTAACACTGAAGCTTTCTTT. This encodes CASSDSQPLNTEAFF.

CDR3 DNA sequence: TGTGCCACCTCCTGGGATACGCAGTATTTT. Translated, it gives CATSWDTQYF. This rearrangement joins TRBV25-1 to TRBJ2-3; D gene unclear. Germline CDR1 reads MGHDK; CDR2 reads SYGVNS. V was trimmed by 10 bases and J by 6 bases, leaving 8 bases between them. This CDR3 is built from 10 residues.

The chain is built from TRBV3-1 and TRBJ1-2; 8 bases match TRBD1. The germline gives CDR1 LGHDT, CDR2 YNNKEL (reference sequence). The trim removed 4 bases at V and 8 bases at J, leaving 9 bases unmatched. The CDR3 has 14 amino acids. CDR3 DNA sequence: TGTGCCAGCAGCCCAAAGCGGACAGGGCGAGGCTACACCTTC. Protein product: CASSPKRTGRGYTF.

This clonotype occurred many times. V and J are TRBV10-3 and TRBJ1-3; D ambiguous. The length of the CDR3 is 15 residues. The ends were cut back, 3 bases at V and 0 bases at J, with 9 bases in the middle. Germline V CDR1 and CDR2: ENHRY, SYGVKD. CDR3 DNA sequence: TGTGCCATCAGTGAAGACCGAAACTCTGGAAACACCATATATTTT. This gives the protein CAISEDRNSGNTIYF.